The clone carrying this T cell receptor (beta chain) has only one observation. Trimming pared 5 bases from V and 1 base from J, leaving 11 bases between. This CDR3 spans 15 amino acids. CDR1 is LGHDT and CDR2 is YNNKEL in the germline V gene (reference sequence). This sample was taken from a study of blood T cell repertoires in COVID-19. For the study at large: PBMCs, B-cell-depleted T cells, or T cells were the source of the cDNA or gDNA that made up the material.

Sequencing was performed with immunoSEQ multiplex PCR; in TCRdb, only in-frame clones are kept and a portion is missing. The sample has 150,000 to 200,000 clones, 89% seen once. This clonotype was sampled from a woman in her forties with acute COVID-19. Sequenced: PBMCs or T cells enriched from blood (not recorded which). The rearrangement links TRBV3-1 (or the pseudogene TRBV3-2) to TRBJ2-2; D remains ambiguous. The CDR3 region is CASSGEDWNTGELFF. The DNA of the CDR3 is TGTGCCAGCAGCGGAGAAGACTGGAACACCGGGGAGCTGTTTTTT.